This paragraph covers one T cell receptor beta chain sequence. These data are taken from a study of immune heterogeneity within non-small cell lung tumors. Genomic DNA from bulk tumor acted as the template, and about 570 ng was loaded per sample. Several biopsies per primary tumor, spaced far apart, were taken during surgery. Enrolled individuals presented with untreated, newly diagnosed non-small cell lung cancer and received curative surgery. Trimming took 6 bases from V and 3 from J; bases not matched to a gene: 5. The germline V gene encodes CDR1 SGHTA and CDR2 FQGNSA. The CDR3 loop spans 13 amino acids. Multiplex PCR employing 32 V and 13 J primers generated amplicons of the TCR beta CDR3. In TCRdb, the multiplex PCR reads were re-called with MiXCR into one record per CDR3 protein. This repertoire shows about 5,600 distinct CDR3 sequences, about 17% found once; its top ten account for around 3.7%.

This TCR came from a man in his forties or fifties with non-small cell lung cancer. The sample consisted of lung tumor tissue. This chain links TRBV7-2 with TRBJ2-7, with 7 positions matching TRBD1. This CDR3 reads CASSPTGRYEQYF. The CDR3, as DNA: TGTGCCAGCAGTCCGACAGGGCGCTACGAGCAGTACTTC.